The present entry profiles one T cell receptor (beta chain) with its context. Its antigen is as yet unknown. This sample was taken from a study of T-cell reconstitution after alpha-beta-depleted transplantation in children. Study outcomes and limitations: Where some patients showed high TCRbeta diversity at day 60, it came from recipient T cells and thymic progenitors that had survived. About two months after transplant, alpha-beta T cells reportedly came from several hundred expanded graft clones.

The TCRbeta library was prepared with unique molecular identifiers. From the PCR reads, TCRdb called clonotypes with MiXCR, one entry per CDR3 protein. The sample records 300,000 to 400,000 distinct CDR3 sequences, around 15% being singletons. Germline assignment: CDR1 KGHSH and CDR2 LQKENI. CDR3 size: 15 residues. Trimming took 2 bases from V and 0 from J; bases not matched to a gene: 3. The rearrangement joins TRBV18 to TRBJ2-7; 8 nucleotides match TRBD2. The sequences come from PBMCs, mostly from graft donor cells, collected 360 days after TCRalphabeta/CD19-depleted stem cell transplant. The origin of this receptor is a male patient between 2 and 10 years old who had a stem cell transplant for acute lymphoblastic leukemia, so the T cells may come from the graft donor. The CDR3 protein is CASSPNSGASYEQYF. The CDR3 nucleotides are TGTGCCAGCTCACCAAATAGCGGGGCCTCCTACGAGCAGTACTTC.